Listed below are T cell receptor beta chains from one sample, sequenced in a study of blood T cell repertoires in COVID-19. Method: immunoSEQ multiplex PCR; TCRdb's copy keeps in-frame clones and lacks some. This sample has 200,000 to 300,000 clones, with approximately 88% found just once. Sequencing was done on a sample of PBMCs or T cells enriched from blood (not recorded which). These receptors originate from a woman aged 40 to 55 with acute COVID-19. Both conserved end residues are part of each CDR3. The D gene is left open where the match is weak. Only some rows state a clone size, as once, few, many or a class for expanded clones.

V gene	J gene	D gene	CDR3 length	clone size	CDR3 protein	CDR3 DNA
TRBV27	TRBJ2-3	TRBD2	17	-	CASSSLRLAGGRDTQYF	TGTGCCAGCAGTTCCCTGCGACTAGCGGGAGGTAGAGATACGCAGTATTTT
TRBV4-3	TRBJ1-5	-	13	-	CASGLGFNQPQHF	TGCGCCAGTGGCCTCGGGTTCAATCAGCCCCAGCATTTT
TRBV19	TRBJ1-5	-	13	-	CASKDRSPQPQHF	TGTGCCAGTAAAGACAGAAGTCCTCAGCCCCAGCATTTT
TRBV7-2	TRBJ2-7	TRBD2	14	-	CAVGVRGGPYEQYF	TGTGCCGTGGGTGTGCGGGGGGGCCCCTACGAGCAGTACTTC
TRBV11-2	TRBJ1-6	-	15	-	CASSFTRDPNSPLHF	TGTGCCAGCAGCTTCACACGGGATCCAAATTCACCCCTCCACTTT
TRBV6-6	TRBJ2-5	TRBD2	15	few	CASSYWSSGSETQYF	TGTGCCAGCAGTTACTGGTCTAGCGGGTCGGAGACCCAGTACTTC
TRBV2	TRBJ2-3	-	14	-	CASRRDRGGDTQYF	TGTGCCAGCAGGCGGGACAGAGGGGGAGATACGCAGTATTTT
TRBV7-2	TRBJ1-5	TRBD1	13	-	CASNDRVGQPQHF	TGTGCCAGCAACGACAGGGTCGGTCAGCCCCAGCATTTT
TRBV3-1/TRBV3-2	TRBJ2-1	TRBD2	15	-	CASSLRLAGAGEQFF	TGTGCCAGCAGCCTCCGACTAGCGGGAGCTGGTGAGCAGTTCTTC
TRBV9	TRBJ2-6	-	15	-	CASSGASGGANVLTF	TGTGCCAGCAGCGGGGCTTCAGGAGGGGCCAACGTCCTGACTTTC
TRBV27	TRBJ1-4	TRBD1	15	-	CASSSRGHFNEKLFF	TGTGCCAGCAGTTCCAGGGGGCATTTCAATGAAAAACTGTTTTTT
TRBV5-5	TRBJ1-1	-	13	-	CASSLDLRGEAFF	TGTGCCAGCAGCTTGGATTTACGGGGGGAAGCTTTCTTT
TRBV5-5	TRBJ2-7	TRBD2	15	-	CASSLVAGGLSEQYF	TGTGCCAGCAGCTTGGTAGCGGGGGGTCTAAGCGAGCAGTACTTC
TRBV7-8	TRBJ1-5	-	14	-	CASSPFYSNQPQHF	TGTGCCAGCAGCCCTTTTTATAGCAATCAGCCCCAGCATTTT